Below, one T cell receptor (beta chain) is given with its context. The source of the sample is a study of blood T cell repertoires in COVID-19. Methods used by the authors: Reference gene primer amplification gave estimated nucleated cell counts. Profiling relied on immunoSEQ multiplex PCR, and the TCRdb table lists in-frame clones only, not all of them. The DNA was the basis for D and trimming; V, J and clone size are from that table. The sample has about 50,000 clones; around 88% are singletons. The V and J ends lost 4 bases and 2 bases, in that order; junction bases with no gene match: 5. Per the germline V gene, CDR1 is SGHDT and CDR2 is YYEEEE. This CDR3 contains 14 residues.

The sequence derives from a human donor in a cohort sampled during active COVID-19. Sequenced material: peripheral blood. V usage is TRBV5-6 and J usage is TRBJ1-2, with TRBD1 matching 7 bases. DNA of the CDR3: TGTGCCAGCAGCCCGACGGGACAGAACTATGGCTACACCTTC. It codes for CASSPTGQNYGYTF.